This T cell receptor (beta chain) was identified in a study of blood T cell repertoires in COVID-19. Trimming shortened V by 0 bases and J by 0 bases, and 6 bases separated the two germline ends. This CDR3 has 15 amino acids. The germline V gene encodes CDR1 MGHRA and CDR2 YSYEKL. Self-reported history from a screening survey and questionnaire set each donor's cohort. The table came from immunoSEQ multiplex PCR; TCRdb's copy has only in-frame clones and leaves some out. The table lists some 460,000 clones, 87% of them singletons. The chain is built from TRBV4-1 and TRBJ1-5, with D uncertain. The sequence was obtained from a woman under 30 with acute COVID-19. The specimen sequenced was PBMCs or T cells enriched from blood (not recorded which). CDR3 sequence (DNA): TGCGCCAGCAGCCAAGATCAGTATAGCAATCAGCCCCAGCATTTT. Its translation is CASSQDQYSNQPQHF.